The rows below give T cell receptor beta chains drawn from one sample of a study of cytomegalovirus exposure and HLA in healthy donors. TCRdb's copy holds only in-frame clones and misses some; the assay was immunoSEQ multiplex PCR. Of approximately 130,000 clones in the sample, roughly four fifths were seen once. The material sequenced was PBMCs. Every receptor here comes from a middle-aged woman in good health and CMV-seronegative. CDR3s leave out the opening cysteine and the closing phenylalanine or tryptophan. Fields, in order: J gene, V gene, CDR3 protein.

TRBJ1-1,TRBV6-5,ASSYQGGDTEAF
TRBJ1-3,TRBV4-2,ASSHAEQATGNTIY
TRBJ1-2,TRBV28,ASDSLGGAGYGYT
TRBJ2-1,TRBV27,ASTPGLRSNEQF
TRBJ2-1,TRBV5-4,ASSPGLVGANEQF
TRBJ2-7,TRBV20-1,SASQGYEQY
TRBJ2-1,TRBV5-1,ASSLDGTGDTYNEQF
TRBJ1-5,TRBV18,ASSISSENQPQH
TRBJ2-5,TRBV9,ASSVGGQGDVQY
TRBJ1-3,TRBV4-3,ASSQEGGRTSSGNTIY
TRBJ2-5,TRBV5-5,ASSVSTGQETQY
TRBJ1-1,TRBV9,ASSVGWGDTEAF
TRBJ2-5,TRBV2,ASSEYETQY
TRBJ2-5,TRBV5-1,ASSLVLAGAEETQY
TRBJ2-7,TRBV19,ASSTGGSQYEQY
TRBJ2-5,TRBV4-2,ASSQELRASETQY
TRBJ2-3,TRBV2,ASSLLRETSTDTQY
TRBJ2-5,TRBV5-4,ASRPGGEIGETQY
TRBJ2-7,TRBV28,ASSPGTPGFYEQY
TRBJ2-1,TRBV10-1,ASSESLGGETRNEQF
TRBJ2-5,TRBV5-6,ASRASGSQY
TRBJ2-3,TRBV19,ASSTSGGGADTQY
TRBJ2-7,TRBV13,ASSHRGGMREQY
TRBJ1-1,TRBV28,ASTEQGWAF
TRBJ2-1,TRBV10-3,AIKGGGSYNEQF
TRBJ1-4,TRBV4-3,ASSQDRGGWTNEKLF
TRBJ2-7,TRBV28,ASSDRGPYEQY
TRBJ2-5,TRBV7-2,ASSLSGLAGALSETQY
TRBJ1-2,TRBV5-1,ASSWTEGNYGYT
TRBJ2-7,TRBV11-2,ASRPSTGSGEQY
TRBJ1-2,TRBV7-9,SSSLAEGDVGYGYT
TRBJ1-4,TRBV19,ASSADRTEKLF
TRBJ1-2,TRBV7-9,ASSTAGGAFYGYT
TRBJ1-3,TRBV18,ASSSLGQKSGNTIY
TRBJ2-7,TRBV11-2,ASSPLRGGVGEQY
TRBJ1-5,TRBV27,ASSLRQGSPQH
TRBJ2-2,TRBV5-4,ASSRTSGMSGELF
TRBJ2-5,TRBV6-6,ASSYPGTGQETQY
TRBJ2-1,TRBV5-1,ASSPRPSGEQF
TRBJ1-5,TRBV5-6,ASSLAGGGNQPQH
TRBJ2-1,TRBV28,ATIPGLVGHEQF
TRBJ2-1,TRBV5-8,ASRTGPYNEQF
TRBJ1-1,TRBV6-6,ASNGPGGSPSEAF
TRBJ2-5,TRBV4-2,ASSQQKAAAGGRETQY
TRBJ1-2,TRBV5-4,ASSWTPGQGMDGYT
TRBJ2-5,TRBV13,ASSLFVGEGETQY
TRBJ2-1,TRBV7-2,ASSISGIYNEQF
TRBJ1-3,TRBV5-6,ASSLREIGNTIY
TRBJ2-1,TRBV4-1,ASSQIGLGYNEQF
TRBJ2-7,TRBV28,ASSSGQGDEQY
NA,TRBV25-1,ASGPTGAGYEQY
TRBJ2-3,TRBV9,ASSVQTSSTDTQY
TRBJ2-7,TRBV11-2,ASSLEGRGFDEQY
TRBJ2-7,TRBV5-1,ASRTTSGSYEQY
NA,TRBV28,ASSLCSWRGDYEQY